This T cell receptor beta chain was found in a study of Graves' ophthalmopathy and Graves' hyperthyroidism. This clonotype was counted at least ten times. Per germline, CDR1 KGHSH and CDR2 LQKENI. With V trimmed by 2 bases and J by 8 bases, 9 bases remained unmatched. The CDR3 is 16 amino acids. Ineligible for inclusion were patients with other autoimmune diseases, uncontrolled infections, pregnancy or lactation. TCR beta CDR3 amplification used RNA transcripts. First-round RT-PCR employed HTBI primers, with a second-round multiplex PCR after it. TCRdb re-derived calls from the multiplex PCR reads in MiXCR, one entry per CDR3 protein. The table shows 350,000 or so distinct CDR3 sequences, with 17% occurring only once.

This sequence originates from an adult man with Graves' ophthalmopathy. Sequencing was done on a sample of peripheral blood. This sequence joins TRBV18 and TRBJ1-6, with 7 bases fitting TRBD1. The CDR3 reads CASSPTGQPRDSPLHF. The CDR3 coding sequence is TGTGCCAGCTCACCAACGGGACAGCCCCGGGATTCACCCCTCCACTTT.